This T cell receptor beta chain is from a study of shared clonotypes between healthy human individuals. This CDR3 has 14 amino acids. Germline values: CDR1 SGHRS, CDR2 YFSETQ. V trimming: 4 bases; J trimming: 0 bases; junction bases outside the gene matches: 2. Regarding this clone: Its specificity is unknown. The sample contains more than one DNA sequence encoding this CDR3.

Donors were healthy HIV-negative adults without recently reported acute infections or vaccinations. Notes on the study in general: Clonotypes shared by all four donors outscored non-shared clonotypes in generation probability. Tissue TCR repertoires likely differ from these blood-only repertoires. Some naive CD4 clonotypes, roughly 5%, turned up in common across a few donors.

Here immunoSEQ multiplex PCR was the method, and the copy in TCRdb shows in-frame clones only, minus some. Among some 580,000 clones listed, almost 97% were seen once. The sequenced sample was naive CD4+ T cells sorted from blood. As to subset: CD45RA+ positively selected. The chain couples TRBV5-1 to TRBJ1-2; 8 positions agree with TRBD1. The clonotype originates from a woman aged 30 to 39 in good health. The CDR3 DNA sequence: TGCGCCAGCAGCCCAGGGGGCCCTAACTATGGCTACACCTTC. It yields the protein CASSPGGPNYGYTF.